The present T cell receptor (beta chain) was sequenced within a study of T cell responses to AZD1222 COVID-19 vaccine. Data came from immunoSEQ multiplex PCR; TCRdb stores just in-frame clones and leaves some out. The table has more than 150,000 clones, around 94% seen once. Study-wide results and caveats: Spike was spanned by vaccine-associated CD4 TCRs, with dominance at 160-218 and 743-854. Spike-specific TCR depth and breadth grew after two AZD1222 doses.

Of note for this clone: Its antigen is currently unknown.

Deletions cut 5 bases from V and 2 bases from J, with 19 bases between. The CDR3 is 16 amino acids. The V gene's germline CDR1 is SGHTA and CDR2 FQGNSA. The V call is TRBV7-2, the J call TRBJ2-7; D is perhaps TRBD2 (5 bases). This TCR derives from an adult in good health. The source was peripheral blood, collected on day 0 of AZD1222 vaccination. In DNA, the CDR3 is TGTGCCAGCAGCCCGACCTTAGCGAAATCGGCCTACGAGCAGTACTTC. Amino acid sequence: CASSPTLAKSAYEQYF.